This record looks at one T cell receptor beta chain sequence and its context. Its antigen is undetermined. Data came from immunoSEQ multiplex PCR; TCRdb stores just in-frame clones and leaves some out. The sample carries about 77,000 clones, approximately 94% recorded once. The data derive from a study of OX40 agonist ivuxolimab in advanced cancers. Regarding the study as a whole: Some of the nonresponding patients also showed low levels of normalized T-cell clonal expansion.

Germline V gene data show CDR1 as SGHNT and CDR2 as YENEEA. The CDR3 length is 15 residues. The V end lost 0 bases, the J end lost 3 bases, and 11 bases lay between the germline ends. Sample: CD4+ or CD8+ T cells sorted from blood, taken in a trial of the OX40 agonist ivuxolimab. This receptor was taken from an adult with an advanced solid tumor such as melanoma, head and neck, liver or kidney cancer. J is TRBJ1-1 and V is TRBV11-3, with D maybe TRBD1 (5 bases). Here the CDR3 DNA reads TGTGCCAGCAGCTTAGACCACGGGGCCTACACTGAAGCTTTCTTT. Its translation is CASSLDHGAYTEAFF. Supplemented by reference TRBV11-3 and TRBJ1-1, the full variable domain reads EAGVVQSPRYKIIEKKQPVAFWCNPISGHNTLYWYLQNLGQGPELLIRYENEEAVDDSQLPKDRFSAERLKGVDSTLKIQPAELGDSAVYLCASSLDHGAYTEAFFGQGTRLTVV.